Shown below are 23 T cell receptor beta chains from a single sample sequenced in a study of regulatory T cells in long-lasting Graves disease. The authors built TCR beta libraries using iRepertoire HTBI primers and Arm-PCR of CDR3 regions. TCRdb recomputed calls from the multiplex PCR reads with MiXCR, one row per CDR3 protein. The sample holds 400,000 to 500,000 distinct CDR3 sequences, 14% to 15% seen once. Time point in this sample: newly diagnosed GD, antithyroid drugs for less than 3 months. Generation of the TCR library employed RNA extracted from PBMCs. The data were also submitted as part of a second study, on T cells in Graves' hyperthyroidism and ophthalmopathy.

The sample here was peripheral blood mononuclear cells (PBMCs), taken at new diagnosis, from a patient treated with antithyroid drugs. These receptors all come from a woman aged 40 to 50 with Graves disease.

There are a few counts of this clonotype. The chain recombines TRBV6-2 or TRBV6-3 with TRBJ2-1; D ambiguous. This CDR3 region has 13 residues. Germline V lookup: CDR1 MNHEY, CDR2 SVGEGT. V was trimmed by 7 bases and J by 8 bases, leaving 15 bases between them. CDR3 in amino acids: CASKGPLVDEQFF. CDR3 nucleotides: TGTGCCAGCAAGGGCCCTTTGGTGGATGAGCAGTTCTTC.

The rearrangement uses TRBV28 and TRBJ1-2; D ambiguous. The V gene's germline CDR1 is MDHEN and CDR2 SYDVKM. The V end was cut by 4 bases, the J end by 4 bases, with 13 bases between. The CDR3 covers 14 residues. The CDR3, as DNA: TGTGCCAGCAGTTCATCGACGGTCGTCTATGGCTACACCTTC. It yields the protein CASSSSTVVYGYTF.

This clonotype was seen ten or more times. The chain combines TRBV6-1 with TRBJ2-5; D gene unclear. Germline lookup yields CDR1 MNHNS and CDR2 SASEGT. This CDR3 is 10 amino acids long. The V end was cut by 8 bases, the J end by 2 bases, with 3 bases between. CDR3 residues: CASGQETQYF. For the CDR3, the DNA is TGTGCCAGCGGACAAGAGACCCAGTACTTC.

This clonotype occurred many times. The genes are TRBV12-3 or TRBV12-4 and TRBJ1-5, with TRBD1 matching over 8 bases. V shed 5 bases and J 5 bases; nucleotides not matched to a gene: 8. The CDR3 contains 15 residues. In DNA form, the CDR3 reads TGTGCCAGCAGTCCCCTCGGACAGGGCGATCAGCCCCAGCATTTT. Encoded protein: CASSPLGQGDQPQHF.

As DNA, the CDR3 is TGTGCCAGCAGCATGGGACTCTCAGTCTACAATGAGCAGTTCTTC. Translating gives CASSMGLSVYNEQFF. This chain connects TRBV11-2 to TRBJ2-1, with D possibly being TRBD2 (6 bases). Trimming took off 5 bases at V and 3 bases at J, with 14 bases between the two ends. The CDR3 is 15 amino acids. CDR1 and CDR2 (germline): SGHAT, FQNNGV.

This chain links TRBV29-1 with TRBJ1-1; D is perhaps TRBD1 (5 bases). The CDR3 sequence is 14 residues long. The V gene's germline CDR1 is SQVTM and CDR2 ANQGSEA. Deletions cut 6 bases from V and 5 bases from J, with 19 bases between. The CDR3 region has the DNA TGCAGCGTGGGGACGCCGGCTTTAGGAACTGAAGCTTTCTTT. This gives the protein CSVGTPALGTEAFF.

There are many counts of this clonotype. The chain is built from TRBV29-1 and TRBJ1-1, with 9 bases lining up with TRBD1. The CDR3 has 17 amino acids. The V gene's germline CDR1 is SQVTM and CDR2 ANQGSEA. V lost 6 bases, J lost 3 bases, and 17 bases stayed unmatched. The CDR3 DNA is TGCAGCGTGAGGGTGGTCCCGGGACAGGGTGCGGACACTGAAGCTTTCTTT. It specifies CSVRVVPGQGADTEAFF.

Regarding this clonotype: A far more abundant clone sits one base away, making this likely a read error. V and J are TRBV2 and TRBJ2-2; TRBD1 matches at 7 bases. Looked up from germline, CDR1 is SNHLY and CDR2 is FYNNEI. The CDR3 sequence is 18 residues long. CDR3 amino acids: CATSDPRRGGSNTGELFF. The CDR3 DNA follows: TGTGCCACCAGTGACCCCCGCAGAGGGGGCAGTAACACCGGGGAGCTGTTTTTT. The full variable domain, its missing parts supplied by reference TRBV2 and TRBJ2-2, is EPEVTQTPSHQVTQMGQEVILRCVPISNHLYFYWYRQILGQKVEFLVSFYNNEISEKSEIFDDQFSVERPDGSNFTLKIRSTKLEDSAMYFCATSDPRRGGSNTGELFFGEGSRLTVL.

There are many counts of this clonotype. The chain recombines TRBV20-1 with TRBJ2-1; 8 bases match TRBD1. Germline V gives CDR1 DFQATT, CDR2 SNEGSKA (reference sequence). The CDR3 covers 14 residues. Unmatched junction bases numbered 12, after V lost 6 bases and J lost 8 bases. In nucleotides, the CDR3 is TGCAGTGCCACCGGACAGGGCCTGATCCATGAGCAGTTCTTC. Translating gives CSATGQGLIHEQFF.

This clonotype was counted many times. This chain uses TRBV7-3 with TRBJ2-2; TRBD2 matches at 10 bases. Trimming at V came to 1 base and at J to 6 bases, leaving 8 bases not matched to a gene. The CDR3 sequence is 17 residues long. Germline-derived CDR1 and CDR2 are SGHTA and FQGTGA. CDR3 bases: TGTGCCAGCAGCTTAAGTTTGTCTAGCGGGAGAGCCGGGGAGCTGTTTTTT. Its protein is CASSLSLSSGRAGELFF.

At least ten counts were recorded for this clonotype. The rearrangement uses TRBV30 and TRBJ1-1; D remains ambiguous. The V and J ends lost 1 base and 2 bases respectively, with 8 bases between them. CDR1 is GTSNPN and CDR2 is SVGIG in the germline V gene (reference sequence). The CDR3 is 13 residues long. The CDR3 loop is CAWSGQINTEAFF. CDR3 nucleotide sequence: TGTGCCTGGAGTGGACAAATAAACACTGAAGCTTTCTTT. Looking up the rest from reference TRBV30 and TRBJ1-1 gives the full variable domain: SQTIHQWPATLVQPVGSPLSLECTVEGTSNPNLYWYRQAAGRGLQLLFYSVGIGQISSEVPQNLSASRPQDRQFILSSKKLLLSDSGFYLCAWSGQINTEAFFGQGTRLTVV.

This clonotype was counted only a few times. The chain is built from TRBV5-1 and TRBJ2-7; possible D gene TRBD1, 6 bases. Trimming took off 1 base at V and 2 bases at J, with 13 bases between the two ends. The CDR3 is made up of 15 amino acids. Germline CDR1 SGHRS, CDR2 YFSETQ. In DNA, the CDR3 is TGCGCCAGCAGCTTGATGAGGGGGAGAACCTACGAGCAGTACTTC. This codes for CASSLMRGRTYEQYF.

This clonotype came up many times. The chain combines TRBV10-3 with TRBJ2-4, with TRBD2 matching over 10 bases. The CDR3 covers 14 residues. J was trimmed by 0 bases and V by 11 bases; bases with no gene match: 4. CDR1 and CDR2 (germline): ENHRY, SYGVKD. The CDR3 DNA follows: TGTGCCCTAGCGGGGGTAATAGCCAAAAACATTCAGTACTTC. Its protein product is CALAGVIAKNIQYF.

The gene calls are TRBV19 and TRBJ2-3; TRBD1 agrees at 10 bases. The CDR3 spans 14 residues. After removal of 5 bases from V and 6 bases from J, the junction contained 5 bases not matched to a gene. Germline V gene sequence: CDR1 LNHDA, CDR2 SQIVND (reference sequence). The CDR3 region is CASSLLDRGDTQYF. The CDR3 region has the DNA TGTGCCAGTAGTCTCCTGGACAGGGGGGATACGCAGTATTTT.

Worth noting for this clonotype: A much bigger clone sits one base away, suggesting this may be a read error. The chain combines TRBV20-1 with TRBJ1-2, with a tentative D call TRBD1 (5 bases). The germline gives CDR1 DFQATT, CDR2 SNEGSKA (reference sequence). The CDR3 sequence is 13 residues long. The CDR3, as DNA: TGCAGTGCTAGGGGCGGGACTGGCTATGGCTGCACCTTC. Its translation: CSARGGTGYGCTF.

Many counts were recorded for this clonotype. The chain carries TRBV12-3 or TRBV12-4 and TRBJ2-5; D is unresolved. V dropped 4 bases and J dropped 5 bases, with 5 bases sitting between them. The CDR3 loop spans 11 amino acids. CDR3 coding DNA: TGTGCCAGCAGTTCCACGGAGACCCAGTACTTC. Amino acids: CASSSTETQYF.

This sequence joins TRBV7-2 and TRBJ2-4; TRBD1 might be the D (6 bases). Germline V gene sequence: CDR1 SGHTA, CDR2 FQGNSA. V was pared by 5 bases and J by 12 bases, with 20 bases between. This CDR3 is 14 amino acids long. CDR3 sequence reads: CASSPLQGPQGQYF. The CDR3 DNA follows: TGTGCCAGCAGCCCCCTACAGGGCCCCCAGGGTCAGTACTTC.

This clonotype was observed a few times. This chain joins TRBV5-4 and TRBJ2-5, with D perhaps matching TRBD2 (7 bases). Deletions cut 0 bases from V and 5 bases from J, with 23 bases between. Germline V lookup: CDR1 SGHNT, CDR2 YYREEE (reference sequence). The CDR3 contains 18 residues. The CDR3 loop is CASSLARGGWSGMETQYF. The CDR3 DNA reads TGTGCCAGCAGCTTGGCCCGTGGGGGCTGGAGCGGGATGGAGACCCAGTACTTC.

Ten or more counts support this clonotype. V usage is TRBV11-2 and J usage is TRBJ2-1; TRBD1 is a possible D gene (6 bases). Deletions cut 2 bases from V and 5 bases from J, with 22 bases between. Germline loops: CDR1 SGHAT, CDR2 FQNNGV. This CDR3 comprises 18 residues. Here the CDR3 reads CASSLNPLRGRRHNEQFF. The CDR3 bases are TGTGCCAGCAGCTTAAATCCTCTCAGGGGTAGACGGCACAATGAGCAGTTCTTC.

This clonotype was seen repeatedly, ten times or more. The V and J genes are TRBV2 and TRBJ2-7, with TRBD1 matching 7 bases. This CDR3 contains 13 residues. In germline, CDR1 is SNHLY, CDR2 FYNNEI. Unmatched junction bases numbered 1, after V lost 4 bases and J lost 1 base. The CDR3 coding sequence is TGTGCCAGCAGTGTGGACAGGTCCTACGAGCAGTACTTC. It specifies CASSVDRSYEQYF.

This clonotype was recorded a few times. This sequence joins TRBV28 and TRBJ2-3; D might be TRBD2 (7 bases). Trimming removed 10 bases at V and 0 bases at J, with 26 bases between. CDR3 size: 18 residues. CDR1 and CDR2 from the germline V gene are MDHEN and SYDVKM. The CDR3 DNA is TGTGCCACCAGAATCCTGAGTCGGGGGGCAGGGAGCACAGATACGCAGTATTTT. Translation: CATRILSRGAGSTDTQYF.

V usage is TRBV7-2 and J usage is TRBJ1-2; the D gene is possibly TRBD1 (5 bases). Per germline, CDR1 SGHTA and CDR2 FQGNSA. Between the trimmed V and J ends, which lost 1 base and 2 bases, there was a span of 11 bases. The CDR3 is 15 amino acids. CDR3 sequence (DNA): TGTGCCAGCAGCTTAGAGGCAGGGTGGAACTATGGCTACACCTTC. Encoded protein: CASSLEAGWNYGYTF.

This clonotype was picked up many times. The rearrangement joins TRBV2 to TRBJ2-7; D is uncertain. This CDR3 has 13 residues. Germline values: CDR1 SNHLY, CDR2 FYNNEI. V shed 5 bases and J shed 0 bases, with 8 bases lying between them. The chain's CDR3 is CASSNHDSYEQYF. The CDR3 nucleotides are TGTGCCAGCAGTAACCACGACTCCTACGAGCAGTACTTC.